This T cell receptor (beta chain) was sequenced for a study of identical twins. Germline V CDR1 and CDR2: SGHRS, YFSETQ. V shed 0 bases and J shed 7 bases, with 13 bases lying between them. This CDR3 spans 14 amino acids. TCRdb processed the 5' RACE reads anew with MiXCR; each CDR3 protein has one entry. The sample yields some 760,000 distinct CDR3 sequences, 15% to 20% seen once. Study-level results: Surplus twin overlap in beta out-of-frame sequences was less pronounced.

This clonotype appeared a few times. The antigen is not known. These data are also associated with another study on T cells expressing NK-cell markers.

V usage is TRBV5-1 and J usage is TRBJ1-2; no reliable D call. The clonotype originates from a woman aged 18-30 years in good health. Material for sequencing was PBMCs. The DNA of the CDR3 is TGCGCCAGCAGCTTGGGGCTGGAAGATCGTGGCTACACCTTC. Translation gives CASSLGLEDRGYTF.